A single sample gave rise to the 9 T cell receptor beta chains below, sequenced in a study of vaccination effects on CD4 cells after COVID-19. Assay used: immunoSEQ multiplex PCR; TCRdb lists only in-frame clones, some missing. Altogether roughly 25,000 clones are present, more than 60% being singletons, with the ten largest covering about 7.8%. Antigen-specific CD4+ T cells were first expanded with viral peptide pools by the ViraFEST assay and only then sequenced. Following 10 days of culture, CD4+ T cells were isolated. All participants had two doses of either the BNT162b2 or mRNA-1273 vaccine. No antigen is known for these receptors. The material was CD4+ T cells from PBMCs cultured with SARS-CoV-2 spike peptides, obtained after COVID-19 vaccination. These receptors were collected from a human donor who received a COVID-19 vaccine.

The chain is built from TRBV9 and TRBJ1-3, with D perhaps matching TRBD1 (5 bases). This CDR3 spans 14 amino acids. Germline lookup yields CDR1 SGDLS and CDR2 YYNGEE. Trimming took 2 bases from V and 0 from J, leaving 6 bases between them. CDR3 region: CASSVGLSGNTIYF. In DNA, the CDR3 is TGTGCCAGCAGCGTGGGACTCTCTGGAAACACCATATATTTT.

The chain has TRBV29-1 and TRBJ2-3; D is uncertain. V was shortened by 6 bases and J by 2 bases, with 15 bases between the two germline ends. Germline V gives CDR1 SQVTM, CDR2 ANQGSEA. The length of the CDR3 is 14 residues. The CDR3 spells CSVPRNLYTDTQYF. DNA of the CDR3: TGCAGCGTCCCCCGTAACCTATACACAGATACGCAGTATTTT.

The chain recombines TRBV10-3 with TRBJ1-4; D is ambiguous. This CDR3 has 17 residues. Trimming shortened V by 4 bases and J by 8 bases, and 23 bases separated the two germline ends. Germline lookup yields CDR1 ENHRY and CDR2 SYGVKD. The CDR3 spells CAISVIQILGVSEKLFF. The CDR3 DNA reads as TGTGCCATCAGTGTTATTCAGATCCTAGGTGTTAGCGAAAAACTGTTTTTT.

This clone was seen a handful of times. The V call is TRBV2, the J call TRBJ2-2, with 12 nucleotides matching TRBD2. The germline V gene has CDR1 SNHLY and CDR2 FYNNEI. The CDR3 runs 16 residues. With V trimmed by 6 bases and J by 0 bases, 2 bases remained unmatched. The CDR3 sequence is CASSRTSGTNTGELFF. The CDR3 bases are TGTGCCAGCAGCCGGACTAGCGGGACGAACACCGGGGAGCTGTTTTTT.

This CDR3 reads CASGLVRRGVNTEAFF. DNA for the CDR3: TGTGCTAGTGGTTTGGTACGGCGGGGGGTGAACACTGAAGCTTTCTTT. The chain combines TRBV12-5 with TRBJ1-1; the D gene is possibly TRBD1 (5 bases). V lost 0 bases and J lost 0, with 11 bases in between. Germline CDR1 reads LGHNT; CDR2 reads FRNRAP. CDR3 length: 16 residues.

The chain combines TRBV25-1 with TRBJ2-2, with D unresolved. V gave up 1 base and J gave up 1 base, with 1 base separating them. Germline V lookup: CDR1 MGHDK, CDR2 SYGVNS. CDR3 size: 13 residues. The DNA of the CDR3 is TGTGCCAGCAGTGAATTGAACACCGGGGAGCTGTTTTTT. This sequence encodes CASSELNTGELFF.

V gene TRBV18 combines with J gene TRBJ1-6; tentative D call: TRBD1 (5 bases). This CDR3 spans 17 amino acids. The V end lost 2 bases, the J end lost 10 bases, and 21 bases lay between the germline ends. Germline values: CDR1 KGHSH, CDR2 LQKENI. CDR3 sequence: CASSPRSLGTSGSPLHF. In DNA, the CDR3 is TGTGCCAGCTCACCAAGGAGTTTGGGGACGTCGGGCTCACCCCTCCACTTT.

As DNA, the CDR3 is TGTGCCAGCAGTTCTAGACAGGGGACGGCCTACGAGCAGTACTTC. Protein: CASSSRQGTAYEQYF. The chain combines TRBV6-5 with TRBJ2-7; 8 bases align to TRBD1. CDR1 is MNHEY, CDR2 SVGAGI, per germline. V gave up 4 bases and J gave up 2 bases; unmatched junction bases: 7. The CDR3 has 15 residues.

The CDR3 region is CAFPAGEEPQPQHF. Here the CDR3 DNA reads TGCGCCTTTCCGGCAGGGGAGGAACCTCAGCCCCAGCATTTT. The rearrangement joins TRBV5-1 to TRBJ1-5, with D perhaps TRBD1 (6 bases). This CDR3 is 14 amino acids long. Germline CDR1 reads SGHRS; CDR2 reads YFSETQ. V dropped 10 bases and J dropped 6 bases, with 20 bases sitting between them.